The T cell receptor (beta chain) under discussion was sequenced for a study of blood T cell repertoires in COVID-19. Germline loops: CDR1 LNHDA, CDR2 SQIVND (reference sequence). The CDR3 contains 15 residues. The J segment lost 5 bases and the V segment lost 4 bases, leaving 9 bases of the junction unmatched. Produced via immunoSEQ multiplex PCR; TCRdb's table is partial and in-frame only. The profile shows fewer than 90,000 clones, less than 80% of them singletons. This sequence joins TRBV19 and TRBJ2-3, with TRBD1 matching over 7 bases. The specimen was peripheral blood. The receptor was derived from a woman aged 80 or over with acute or convalescent COVID-19. CDR3 DNA sequence: TGTGCCAGTAGTAGCCAGACAGGGTGGAAAGATACGCAGTATTTT. This sequence encodes CASSSQTGWKDTQYF.